A selection of T cell receptor beta chains follows, all from one sample in a study of beta chain features in type 1 diabetes. Method: immunoSEQ multiplex PCR; TCRdb's copy keeps in-frame clones and lacks some. Of 620,000 or so clones listed, about 14% are singletons. The source material was naive CD4+ T cells from blood. The receptors shown here come from a man aged 18 to 30 in good health. CDR3s include the opening cysteine and the closing phenylalanine or tryptophan. A D gene is named only where the DNA matches it firmly. Clone sizes are given selectively: once, few, many, or a class where the clone is expanded.

V gene	D gene	J gene	clone size	CDR3 protein	CDR3 DNA
TRBV29-1	.	TRBJ2-3	.	CSVSRRIGTDTQYF	TGCAGCGTTAGCCGGAGGATAGGCACAGATACGCAGTATTTT
TRBV6-6	.	TRBJ1-3	few	CASSYSTATGNTIYF	TGTGCCAGCAGTTACTCCACAGCCACTGGAAACACCATATATTTT
TRBV27	TRBD1	TRBJ1-1	.	CASSFLQGVGTEAFF	TGTGCCAGCAGTTTCCTTCAGGGGGTCGGCACTGAAGCTTTCTTT
TRBV5-4	TRBD2	TRBJ2-3	.	CASSLSRGGTDTQYF	TGTGCCAGCAGCTTGTCCCGGGGGGGGACAGATACGCAGTATTTT
TRBV30	.	TRBJ1-2	.	CAWSVTEGGYTF	TGTGCCTGGAGTGTAACGGAGGGTGGCTACACCTTC
TRBV29-1	TRBD2	TRBJ2-5	few	CSILAGWKETQYF	TGCAGCATCTTAGCGGGATGGAAAGAGACCCAGTACTTC
TRBV9	TRBD1	TRBJ1-5	.	CASSRTTGKSQPQHF	TGTGCCAGCAGCCGGACGACAGGGAAGAGTCAGCCCCAGCATTTT
TRBV7-2	.	TRBJ2-1	.	CASSLVAASTYNEQFF	TGTGCCAGCAGCTTAGTTGCGGCTAGCACGTATAATGAGCAGTTCTTC
TRBV28	.	TRBJ1-3	few	CASSWSGTGNTIYF	TGTGCCAGCAGTTGGTCGGGTACAGGAAACACCATATATTTT
TRBV14	.	TRBJ1-2	few	CASRPPWYGYTF	TGTGCCAGCAGGCCCCCCTGGTATGGCTACACCTTC
TRBV9	.	TRBJ1-1	few	CASSVSDRMNTEAFF	TGTGCCAGCAGCGTATCGGACAGAATGAACACTGAAGCTTTCTTT
TRBV11-2	.	TRBJ2-1	.	CASSLGGTFGVEQFF	TGTGCCAGCAGCTTAGGTGGGACCTTTGGAGTTGAGCAGTTCTTC
TRBV9	TRBD2	TRBJ2-7	few	CASSTLPTSGLGQYF	TGTGCCAGCAGCACCCTCCCCACTAGCGGACTAGGGCAGTACTTC
TRBV4-1	TRBD1	TRBJ2-2	few	CASKTGFDTGELFF	TGCGCCAGCAAGACAGGGTTCGACACCGGGGAGCTGTTTTTT
TRBV7-3	TRBD2	TRBJ2-7	few	CASSVSGGISYEQYF	TGTGCCAGCAGCGTTAGCGGGGGGATCTCCTACGAGCAGTACTTC
TRBV21-1	.	TRBJ2-1	few	CASSKALGGKVQGLRNEQFF	TGTGCCAGCAGCAAAGCGCTGGGGGGTAAGGTGCAGGGCCTCCGCAATGAGCAGTTCTTC
TRBV4-3	TRBD1	TRBJ1-4	few	CASSQDLRQGAEKLFF	TGCGCCAGCAGCCAAGATTTAAGGCAGGGGGCTGAAAAACTGTTTTTT
TRBV7-2	TRBD2	TRBJ2-7	.	CASRVAGLYEQYF	TGTGCCAGCAGGGTAGCGGGACTCTACGAGCAGTACTTC
TRBV6-4	.	TRBJ1-2	.	CASSDTAGTANYGYTF	TGTGCCAGCAGTGACACCGCGGGCACAGCTAACTATGGCTACACCTTC
TRBV7-9	TRBD2	TRBJ2-5	once	CASSLPGLAVETQYF	TGTGCCAGCAGCCTCCCGGGACTAGCGGTCGAGACCCAGTACTTC
TRBV18	TRBD1	TRBJ1-2	.	CASSPPWDRSNYGYTF	TGTGCCAGCTCACCACCCTGGGACAGATCTAACTATGGCTACACCTTC
TRBV19	TRBD2	TRBJ2-7	.	CASSTFPGLAGHEQYF	TGTGCCAGTAGTACCTTTCCGGGACTAGCAGGCCACGAGCAGTACTTC
TRBV10-3	.	TRBJ1-1	few	CAIRLGQTNTEAFF	TGTGCCATCAGGTTGGGACAAACGAACACTGAAGCTTTCTTT
TRBV7-7	TRBD2	TRBJ2-7	few	CASSPSGLAYEQYF	TGTGCCAGCAGCCCTTCGGGACTAGCCTACGAGCAGTACTTC
TRBV27	TRBD1	TRBJ2-7	.	CASSGQGWFEQYF	TGTGCCAGCTCGGGACAGGGTTGGTTCGAGCAGTACTTC
TRBV7-9	.	TRBJ1-1	.	CASSANRVGWTEAFF	TGTGCCAGCAGCGCCAACAGGGTGGGTTGGACTGAAGCTTTCTTT
TRBV30	.	TRBJ1-5	.	CAWSRTLSNQPQHF	TGTGCCTGGAGTCGGACACTAAGCAATCAGCCCCAGCATTTT
TRBV6-1	.	TRBJ1-1	.	CASSSRQNTEAFF	TGTGCCAGCAGCTCCCGACAGAACACTGAAGCTTTCTTT
TRBV4-1	TRBD2	TRBJ2-1	few	CASSQPGREAYNEQFF	TGCGCCAGCAGCCAACCGGGGCGGGAGGCTTACAATGAGCAGTTCTTC
TRBV15	.	TRBJ1-3	.	CATSRDPGGNTIYF	TGTGCCACCAGCAGAGATCCGGGTGGAAACACCATATATTTT
TRBV18	TRBD1	TRBJ2-5	few	CASSPRGTGGETQYF	TGTGCCAGCTCACCACGCGGGACAGGGGGAGAGACCCAGTACTTC
TRBV10-3	.	TRBJ1-1	.	CAISNIRRAEAFF	TGTGCCATCAGTAACATCCGGAGGGCTGAAGCTTTCTTT
TRBV13	.	TRBJ2-3	.	CASSLPDPSTQYF	TGTGCCAGCAGCCTTCCCGACCCCTCCACGCAGTATTTT
TRBV7-2	.	TRBJ1-2	few	CASSLGAGRGLGYTF	TGTGCCAGCAGCTTAGGGGCAGGTAGAGGGCTGGGCTACACCTTC
TRBV14	.	TRBJ2-2	few	CASSQVGGRALSTGELFF	TGTGCCAGCAGCCAAGTGGGTGGCAGGGCGCTAAGCACCGGGGAGCTGTTTTTT
TRBV6-1	.	TRBJ2-3	few	CASSARGRGTDTQYF	TGTGCCAGCAGTGCCAGGGGCCGGGGGACAGATACGCAGTATTTT
TRBV7-2	.	TRBJ2-7	.	CASRASGTVTSPYF	TGTGCCAGCAGAGCCAGTGGCACCGTAACCTCGCCGTACTTC
TRBV4-3	TRBD2	TRBJ2-3	.	CASSQAGTSSTDTQYF	TGCGCCAGCAGCCAAGCCGGGACTAGCTCCACCGATACGCAGTATTTT
TRBV5-1	.	TRBJ2-7	few	CASSFQGYEQYF	TGCGCCAGCAGCTTCCAAGGTTACGAGCAGTACTTC
TRBV7-2	.	TRBJ2-7	.	CASSPGRGTYEQYF	TGTGCCAGCAGCCCTGGACGGGGAACCTACGAGCAGTACTTC
TRBV18	TRBD1	TRBJ1-2	.	CASSQTGEAGYTF	TGTGCCAGCTCACAGACAGGGGAGGCTGGCTACACCTTC
TRBV11-1	.	TRBJ1-2	few	CASSSDPRAYGYTF	TGTGCCAGCAGCTCCGATCCTAGGGCCTATGGCTACACCTTC
TRBV27	.	TRBJ1-2	.	CASSLSPARGYTF	TGTGCCAGCAGTTTATCCCCGGCCAGGGGCTACACCTTC
TRBV25-1	.	TRBJ1-4	.	CASSAGIRISANEKLFF	TGTGCCAGCAGTGCCGGGATACGAATAAGTGCTAATGAAAAACTGTTTTTT
TRBV19	.	TRBJ2-7	few	CASSDYQSYEQYF	TGTGCCAGTAGTGACTACCAATCCTACGAGCAGTACTTC
TRBV7-2	.	TRBJ1-1	few	CASSLEGVRSAEAFF	TGTGCCAGCAGCTTAGAGGGGGTGCGCAGCGCTGAAGCTTTCTTT
TRBV7-2	TRBD2	TRBJ2-3	few	CASSSGLAGVTQYF	TGTGCCAGCAGCTCGGGACTAGCGGGAGTTACGCAGTATTTT
TRBV9	TRBD2	TRBJ2-1	.	CASSVVAGGPGEQFF	TGTGCCAGCAGCGTAGTAGCGGGGGGGCCAGGTGAGCAGTTCTTC
TRBV7-3	TRBD2	TRBJ2-3	.	CASSLNVRPGTSGTDTQYF	TGTGCCAGCAGCTTAAACGTCAGGCCCGGGACTAGCGGCACAGATACGCAGTATTTT
TRBV12-5	.	TRBJ1-1	few	CASGLVPSNTEAFF	TGTGCTAGTGGTTTGGTACCGTCGAACACTGAAGCTTTCTTT
TRBV15	TRBD1	TRBJ2-3	few	CATSSLQGAGTDTQYF	TGTGCCACCAGCAGTCTCCAGGGGGCTGGCACAGATACGCAGTATTTT
TRBV9	TRBD1	TRBJ2-1	.	CASSATGGGVTQFF	TGTGCCAGCAGCGCGACAGGGGGCGGGGTAACGCAGTTCTTC
TRBV7-2	.	TRBJ1-6	.	CASSKGLLDSPLHF	TGTGCCAGCAGTAAGGGGCTATTGGATTCACCCCTCCACTTT
TRBV7-6	TRBD1	TRBJ1-2	few	CASSRQGNYGYTF	TGTGCCAGCAGCCGACAGGGCAACTATGGCTACACCTTC